A selection of T cell receptor beta chains follows, all from one sample in a study of blood T cells in healthy people across ages. TCRdb re-called the 5' RACE reads through MiXCR, storing one row per CDR3 protein. The sample lists roughly 500,000 distinct CDR3 sequences, about 25% seen once, with less than 9% in the top ten. The sample also formed part of further work on T cells of mothers and their children.

The source material was blood. The source of these receptors is a boy younger than 18 in good health. The CDR3 runs from the conserved cysteine through the conserved F or W. Fields, in order: J gene, clone size, D gene, V gene, CDR3 DNA, CDR3 protein. A D gene is named only where the DNA matches it firmly. Only some rows state a clone size, as once, few, many or a class for expanded clones.

J gene: TRBJ2-5; clone size: few; D gene: TRBD2; V gene: TRBV29-1; CDR3 DNA: TGCAGCGTTGGCGGGCTAGCGGGAGTAGGGTGGGAGACCCAGTACTTC; CDR3 protein: CSVGGLAGVGWETQYF
J gene: TRBJ2-1; clone size: few; D gene: TRBD1; V gene: TRBV29-1; CDR3 DNA: TGCAGCGCGCATGGGGACAGCCTATACAATGAGCAGTTCTTC; CDR3 protein: CSAHGDSLYNEQFF
J gene: TRBJ2-7; clone size: .; D gene: .; V gene: TRBV7-9; CDR3 DNA: TGTGCCAGCAGCTTTGAAACCCGACACGAGCAGTACTTC; CDR3 protein: CASSFETRHEQYF
J gene: TRBJ2-7; clone size: .; D gene: TRBD2; V gene: TRBV28; CDR3 DNA: TGTGCCAGCAGTTCTCGGGAGGGCGGCGAATACGAGCAGTACTTC; CDR3 protein: CASSSREGGEYEQYF
J gene: TRBJ1-2; clone size: .; D gene: TRBD1; V gene: TRBV24-1; CDR3 DNA: TGTGCCACCAGTGACCCGACAGGGTATGGCTACACCTTC; CDR3 protein: CATSDPTGYGYTF
J gene: TRBJ2-3; clone size: few; D gene: TRBD2; V gene: TRBV9; CDR3 DNA: TGTGCCAGCAGCGCAGTTCGGGGGGGCAGGGATACGCAGTATTTT; CDR3 protein: CASSAVRGGRDTQYF
J gene: TRBJ2-7; clone size: .; D gene: TRBD1; V gene: TRBV29-1; CDR3 DNA: TGCAGCGTTGAAGATCGGGGACAGGGCTACGAGCAGTACTTC; CDR3 protein: CSVEDRGQGYEQYF
J gene: TRBJ2-3; clone size: many; D gene: .; V gene: TRBV6-4; CDR3 DNA: TGTGCCAGCAGTGACAGGGGCACAGATACGCAGTATTTT; CDR3 protein: CASSDRGTDTQYF
J gene: TRBJ1-2; clone size: .; D gene: TRBD1; V gene: TRBV5-1; CDR3 DNA: TGCGCCAGCAGCTTATCTGGGACAGGGCTTGCTGGCTACACCTTC; CDR3 protein: CASSLSGTGLAGYTF
J gene: TRBJ2-4; clone size: few; D gene: .; V gene: TRBV12-3/TRBV12-4; CDR3 DNA: TGTGCCAGCAGTCCCAACACAGCCAAAAACATTCAGTACTTC; CDR3 protein: CASSPNTAKNIQYF
J gene: TRBJ1-4; clone size: .; D gene: .; V gene: TRBV30; CDR3 DNA: TGTGCCTGGAGCCAACAGGGAGAAAAACTGTTTTTT; CDR3 protein: CAWSQQGEKLFF
J gene: TRBJ1-1; clone size: few; D gene: TRBD1; V gene: TRBV20-1; CDR3 DNA: TGCAGTGCCGAGAAAGGGGGCCGGACTGAAGCTTTCTTT; CDR3 protein: CSAEKGGRTEAFF
J gene: TRBJ2-3; clone size: .; D gene: .; V gene: TRBV4-3; CDR3 DNA: TGCGCCAGCAGCCAAGGGGGCCAGCTAAGCACAGATACGCAGTATTTT; CDR3 protein: CASSQGGQLSTDTQYF
J gene: TRBJ2-1; clone size: many; D gene: .; V gene: TRBV7-6; CDR3 DNA: TGTGCCAGCAGCTTGGGGCTATACAATGAGCAGTTCTTC; CDR3 protein: CASSLGLYNEQFF
J gene: TRBJ2-7; clone size: .; D gene: .; V gene: TRBV6-2/TRBV6-3; CDR3 DNA: TGTGCCAGCAGTTTCGTGTTGGGCGGGGAGCAGTACTTC; CDR3 protein: CASSFVLGGEQYF
J gene: TRBJ2-4; clone size: .; D gene: .; V gene: TRBV7-2; CDR3 DNA: TGTGCCAGCATGGGGGGAGCCAAAAACATTCAGTACTTC; CDR3 protein: CASMGGAKNIQYF
J gene: TRBJ2-4; clone size: few; D gene: TRBD2; V gene: TRBV10-3; CDR3 DNA: TGTGCCATCAGTGAAAGACTAGCGGGAGGGCCAACCAAAAACATTCAGTACTTC; CDR3 protein: CAISERLAGGPTKNIQYF
J gene: TRBJ2-1; clone size: .; D gene: .; V gene: TRBV6-2/TRBV6-3; CDR3 DNA: TGTGCCAGCAGTCCAAGGGAATCCTACAATGAGCAGTTCTTC; CDR3 protein: CASSPRESYNEQFF
J gene: TRBJ2-1; clone size: few; D gene: TRBD2; V gene: TRBV9; CDR3 DNA: TGTGCCAGCAGCGTATTAGCGGGAGAGCACAATGAGCAGTTCTTC; CDR3 protein: CASSVLAGEHNEQFF
J gene: TRBJ2-3; clone size: .; D gene: TRBD1; V gene: TRBV9; CDR3 DNA: TGTGCCAGCAGCGAGGGACAGGGGTGGACAGATACGCAGTATTTT; CDR3 protein: CASSEGQGWTDTQYF
J gene: TRBJ2-2; clone size: .; D gene: .; V gene: TRBV5-1; CDR3 DNA: TGTGCCAGCAGCCAGGACCCGAACACCGGGGAGCTGTTTTTT; CDR3 protein: CASSQDPNTGELFF
J gene: TRBJ2-1; clone size: few; D gene: TRBD2; V gene: TRBV20-1; CDR3 DNA: TGCAGTGCTAGAGGTTCGGGGACTAGCGGGAGGGCGACCTACAATGAGCAGTTCTTC; CDR3 protein: CSARGSGTSGRATYNEQFF
J gene: TRBJ1-6; clone size: few; D gene: TRBD1; V gene: TRBV9; CDR3 DNA: TGTGCCAGCAGCGCCGTCGGTGGGACAGGGGGTTCACCCCTCCACTTT; CDR3 protein: CASSAVGGTGGSPLHF
J gene: TRBJ1-5; clone size: few; D gene: .; V gene: TRBV28; CDR3 DNA: TGTGCCAGCAGTTTATTTGAGTGGAGCAATAGCAATCAGCCCCAGCATTTT; CDR3 protein: CASSLFEWSNSNQPQHF
J gene: TRBJ2-5; clone size: .; D gene: TRBD2; V gene: TRBV27; CDR3 DNA: TGTGCCAGCAGCGATAGCGGGAGGGGGGAGACCCAGTACTTC; CDR3 protein: CASSDSGRGETQYF
J gene: TRBJ2-4; clone size: few; D gene: .; V gene: TRBV4-3; CDR3 DNA: TGCGCCAGCAGCCAAGTAGGGGCCAAAAACATTCAGTACTTC; CDR3 protein: CASSQVGAKNIQYF
J gene: TRBJ2-1; clone size: few; D gene: TRBD2; V gene: TRBV7-6; CDR3 DNA: TGTGCCAGCAGCCTGGTGGCTAGCGGGGGCTATGAGCAGTTCTTC; CDR3 protein: CASSLVASGGYEQFF
J gene: TRBJ2-2; clone size: .; D gene: TRBD1; V gene: TRBV29-1; CDR3 DNA: TGCAGCGTAAAAGACAGGGTCGCCGGGGAGCTGTTTTTT; CDR3 protein: CSVKDRVAGELFF
J gene: TRBJ2-1; clone size: many; D gene: .; V gene: TRBV5-1; CDR3 DNA: TGCGCCAGCAGCTCCGGGGGATGGGGGGAGTTCTTC; CDR3 protein: CASSSGGWGEFF